This TCR beta chain was identified during a study of Ad26.COV2.S vaccination and SARS-CoV-2 variants. Overall study context: By the intramuscular route, Ad26.COV2.S was given once, or twice 56 days apart.

Clones were read by immunoSEQ multiplex PCR, and TCRdb kept only the in-frame ones, dropping some. The sample lists about 420,000 clones; roughly 90% were seen once. A few counts support this clone. This CDR3 spans 15 amino acids. The V gene lost 6 bases and the J gene lost 0 bases, with 15 bases spanning the gap. Germline CDR1 reads SNHLY; CDR2 reads FYNNEI. Treatment of the sample: about 20 received Ad26.COV2.S at low or high dose, single or two shots; 5 received placebo; per-sample allocation not given. Sampling took place 63 days after the first vaccine or placebo injection. A Boston adult aged 18-55 years was the donor.

The receptor's source is a person aged 18-60 years who received the Ad26.COV2.S COVID-19 vaccine or a placebo. The material was peripheral blood, obtained in a trial of Ad26.COV2.S vaccine versus placebo. The gene calls are TRBV2 and TRBJ2-7, with D perhaps TRBD2 (5 bases). The CDR3 sequence: CASSADWRSSYEQYF. CDR3 sequence (DNA): TGTGCCAGCAGCGCGGACTGGAGGAGCTCCTACGAGCAGTACTTC.